The TCR beta chain described here comes from a study of blood T cell repertoires in COVID-19. As processed by the authors: Amplification from reference gene primers served as the basis for estimated nucleated cell counts. Using immunoSEQ multiplex PCR, the repertoire was profiled, and TCRdb retains in-frame clones only, with some absent. V, J and clone size reflect that table, while D and trimming were determined from the DNA. The table lists 200,000 to 250,000 clones, around 82% of them singletons. Germline V CDR1 and CDR2: LNHDA, SQIVND (reference sequence). The junction had 5 bases not matched to a gene; V was cut back by 7 bases and J by 10 bases. This CDR3 region has 14 residues.

The sample was peripheral blood. The clonotype originates from a woman aged 55-69 years with acute or convalescent COVID-19. The chain joins TRBV19 to TRBJ2-1; 15 nucleotides agree with TRBD2. The CDR3 bases are TGTGCCAGTAATACAGGGACTAGCGGGGGGGAGCAGTTCTTC. Its protein is CASNTGTSGGEQFF.